This TCR beta chain was recorded in a study of blood T cell repertoires in COVID-19. Study-level information: Acute-phase and convalescent COVID-19 samples originated in the United States, Italy and Spain. The cDNA or gDNA used as material had been derived from T cells, B-cell-depleted T cells, or PBMCs.

As handled by the study authors: Reference gene primer amplification yielded estimated nucleated cell counts. TCRdb's table, derived via immunoSEQ multiplex PCR, lists solely in-frame clones and lacks some. The V and J calls and the clone size are those of that table, but D and trimming were determined from the DNA. The table lists 250,000 or so clones, around 82% of them singletons. CDR3 size: 13 residues. Trimming cost V 6 bases and J 7 bases; bases outside gene matches: 7. Germline V CDR1 and CDR2: MRHNA, SNTAGT. Sample: peripheral blood. This sequence joins TRBV6-4 and TRBJ1-2; 8 nucleotides agree with TRBD1. This TCR came from a woman aged 65 to 85 with acute or convalescent COVID-19. The CDR3 DNA sequence: TGTGCCAGCAGCCTAGGACAGGGCCTTGGCTACACCTTC. It codes for CASSLGQGLGYTF.